This T cell receptor beta chain is from a study of blood T cell repertoires in COVID-19. For the study at large: Whether acute or convalescent, the COVID-19 samples came from the United States, Italy and Spain.

In the original processing: Nucleated cell number was recorded as an estimate derived from reference gene primer amplification. The repertoire was sequenced with immunoSEQ multiplex PCR; TCRdb's copy has only in-frame clones and lacks some. Clone size and V and J calls were adopted from that table, with D and trimming inferred from the DNA. The repertoire holds under 450,000 clones, roughly 90% seen once, with around 0.94% in the top ten. CDR1 is KGHDR, CDR2 SFDVKD, per germline. Trimming removed 5 bases from V and 3 bases from J; junction bases left unmatched: 7. This CDR3 contains 15 residues. This sequence was found in a woman aged 40 to 50 who had been exposed to COVID-19. Sequencing was carried out using PBMCs or T cells enriched from blood (not recorded which). V gene TRBV24-1 combines with J gene TRBJ1-2, with 8 bases matching TRBD1. The CDR3 bases are TGTGCCACCAGTGCCGGACAGGGTGGGCACTATGGCTACACCTTC. Protein product: CATSAGQGGHYGYTF.